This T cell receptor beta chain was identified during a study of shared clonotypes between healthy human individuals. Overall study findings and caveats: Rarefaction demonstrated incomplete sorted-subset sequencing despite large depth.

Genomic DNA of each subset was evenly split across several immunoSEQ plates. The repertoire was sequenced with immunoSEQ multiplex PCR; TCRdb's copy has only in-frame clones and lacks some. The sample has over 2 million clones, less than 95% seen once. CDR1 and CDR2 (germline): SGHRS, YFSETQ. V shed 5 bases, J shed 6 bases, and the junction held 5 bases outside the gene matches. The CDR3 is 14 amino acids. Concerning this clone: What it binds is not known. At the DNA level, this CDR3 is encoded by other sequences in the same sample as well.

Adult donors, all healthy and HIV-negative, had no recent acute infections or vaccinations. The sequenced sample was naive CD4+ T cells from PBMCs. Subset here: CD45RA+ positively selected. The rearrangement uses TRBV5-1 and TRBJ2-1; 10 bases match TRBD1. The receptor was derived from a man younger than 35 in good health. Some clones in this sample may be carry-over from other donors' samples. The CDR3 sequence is CASSPGQGFNEQFF. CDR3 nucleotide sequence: TGCGCCAGCAGTCCGGGACAGGGGTTCAATGAGCAGTTCTTC.